The 26 T cell receptor beta chains reported below all come from one sample, sequenced in a study of blood T cell repertoires in COVID-19. Assay: immunoSEQ multiplex PCR; the TCRdb copy retains only in-frame clones and omits some. This repertoire shows some 43,000 clones, roughly 80% found once; its top ten account for nearly 4.5%. The specimen was peripheral blood. These receptors were taken from a man aged 50-60 years with active COVID-19.

The V gene is TRBV7-6, the J gene TRBJ2-1, with 8 bases identical to TRBD2. This CDR3 contains 16 residues. Germline V lookup: CDR1 SGHVS, CDR2 FNYEAQ. Losses at the gene ends were 2 bases for V and 0 bases for J; bases not matched to a gene: 3. CDR3 DNA sequence: TGTGCCAGCAGCTTACCGGGACTAGTCTCCTACAATGAGCAGTTCTTC. Its translation is CASSLPGLVSYNEQFF. Complete variable domain (other parts from reference TRBV7-6 and TRBJ2-1): GAGVSQSPRYKVTKRGQDVALRCDPISGHVSLYWYRQALGQGPEFLTYFNYEAQQDKSGLPNDRFSAERPEGSISTLTIQRTEQRDSAMYRCASSLPGLVSYNEQFFGPGTRLTVL.

The chain recombines TRBV11-2 with TRBJ2-5; TRBD1 agrees at 8 bases. Germline-derived CDR1 and CDR2 are SGHAT and FQNNGV. Trimming removed 3 bases from V and 4 bases from J; junction bases left unmatched: 7. The CDR3 loop spans 15 amino acids. The CDR3 spells CASSLGPQGGETQYF. The CDR3 bases are TGTGCCAGCAGCTTGGGACCACAGGGGGGAGAGACCCAGTACTTC.

This chain links TRBV11-2 with TRBJ1-1, with 7 nucleotides matching TRBD1. V was clipped by 5 bases and J by 6 bases; unmatched bases: 6. The CDR3 has 13 amino acids. CDR1 SGHAT and CDR2 FQNNGV come from the germline V gene. The CDR3 protein is CASSLTGEAEAFF. The CDR3 region has the DNA TGTGCCAGCAGCCTTACAGGGGAGGCTGAAGCTTTCTTT.

The V and J genes are TRBV11-2 and TRBJ1-1, with 9 positions matching TRBD1. From germline, CDR1 is SGHAT and CDR2 FQNNGV. J gave up 6 bases and V 5 bases, and 7 bases lay outside the gene matches. This CDR3 has 14 residues. The CDR3 coding sequence is TGTGCCAGCAGCATCACTACAGGGGGCCCTGAAGCTTTCTTT. This codes for CASSITTGGPEAFF.

V gene TRBV3-1 (or the pseudogene TRBV3-2) combines with J gene TRBJ2-2; TRBD1 might be the D (6 bases). The CDR3 is made up of 14 amino acids. V was cut by 4 bases and J by 1 base, with 7 bases left in between. CDR1 and CDR2 (germline): LGHDT, YNNKEL (reference sequence). For the CDR3, the DNA is TGTGCCAGCAGCCGGGACATGAACACCGGGGAGCTGTTTTTT. Amino acids: CASSRDMNTGELFF.

The chain links TRBV7-8 to TRBJ1-1; perhaps TRBD1 as D (5 bases). Germline V CDR1 and CDR2: SGHVS, FQNEAQ. V lost 1 base and J 4 bases, leaving 16 bases between the germline ends. This CDR3 has 16 amino acids. CDR3 sequence (DNA): TGTGCCAGCAGCTTAGGAAGGGGCCCACCGGGCACTGAAGCTTTCTTT. It encodes CASSLGRGPPGTEAFF.

CDR3 DNA: TGTGCCAGCAGTTACGTCAGGGGTGGCTACAATGAGCAGTTCTTC. Its protein is CASSYVRGGYNEQFF. The chain has TRBV6-6 and TRBJ2-1; a weak D match, TRBD1 (6 bases). This CDR3 comprises 15 residues. Trimming pared 2 bases from V and 3 bases from J, leaving 11 bases between. Germline V gene lookup returns CDR1 MNHNY and CDR2 SVGAGI (reference sequence).

The rearrangement joins TRBV5-6 to TRBJ2-6, with D possibly TRBD1 on 5 matching bases. The CDR3 is made up of 16 amino acids. From germline, CDR1 is SGHDT and CDR2 YYEEEE. V gave up 2 bases and J gave up 2 bases, with 11 bases separating them. The CDR3 loop is CASSFGVRAGANVLTF. The CDR3 nucleotides are TGTGCCAGCAGCTTTGGGGTCAGGGCTGGGGCCAACGTCCTGACTTTC.

The chain links TRBV28 to TRBJ2-3, with D tentatively TRBD2 (6 bases). This CDR3 has 14 amino acids. Germline assignment: CDR1 MDHEN and CDR2 SYDVKM. With 2 bases removed from V and 6 bases from J, the gap between germline ends came to 12 bases. CDR3 amino acids: CASSLVAAPDTQYF. The CDR3 DNA sequence: TGTGCCAGCAGTTTAGTAGCGGCCCCCGATACGCAGTATTTT.

The chain's CDR3 is CASSHRTSLQYF. CDR3 in DNA: TGTGCCAGCAGCCATCGGACTAGCCTGCAGTATTTT. The J gene is TRBJ2-3, the V gene TRBV3-1 (or the pseudogene TRBV3-2), with TRBD2 matching over 8 bases. The CDR3 is made up of 12 amino acids. V shed 3 bases and J 11 bases; nucleotides not matched to a gene: 4. CDR1 LGHDT and CDR2 YNNKEL come from the germline V gene (reference sequence).

The V call is TRBV18, the J call TRBJ2-3, with 7 bases fitting TRBD2. Germline CDR1 and CDR2: KGHSH and LQKENI. The CDR3 sequence is 16 residues long. Trimming removed 4 bases from V and 2 bases from J; junction bases left unmatched: 9. The CDR3 nucleotides read TGTGCCAGCTCACTCCAAGGCGGGGGAAACACAGATACGCAGTATTTT. This encodes CASSLQGGGNTDTQYF.

The V call is TRBV27, the J call TRBJ1-5, with D possibly matching TRBD1 (6 bases). V dropped 3 bases and J dropped 0 bases, with 12 bases sitting between them. Germline CDR1 and CDR2: MNHEY and SMNVEV (reference sequence). The CDR3 is 16 amino acids. Here the CDR3 DNA reads TGTGCCAGCAGTTTGAGGACAGATTTTAGCAATCAGCCCCAGCATTTT. It is translated as CASSLRTDFSNQPQHF.

A few counts support this clone. The rearrangement uses TRBV3-1 (or the pseudogene TRBV3-2) and TRBJ1-2; the D is unclear. The CDR3 has 13 residues. V gave up 1 base and J gave up 3 bases, with 6 bases separating them. CDR1 and CDR2 from the germline V gene are LGHDT and YNNKEL (reference sequence). Written as DNA, the CDR3 is TGTGCCAGCAGCCAAGTTACTTACTATGGCTACACCTTC. This codes for CASSQVTYYGYTF.

The chain joins TRBV4-1 to TRBJ2-3, with 8 bases aligning to TRBD1. The CDR3 runs 17 residues. Germline assignment: CDR1 MGHRA and CDR2 YSYEKL. Trimming took 1 base from V and 1 from J; bases not matched to a gene: 7. The CDR3 region has the DNA TGCGCCAGCAGCCAAGGGGACAGGTGGGGGGGCACAGATACGCAGTATTTT. Protein sequence: CASSQGDRWGGTDTQYF.

The chain couples TRBV5-6 to TRBJ2-5, with D unresolved. The CDR3 loop spans 15 amino acids. V was cut by 0 bases and J by 7 bases, with 16 bases left in between. Germline CDR1 and CDR2: SGHDT and YYEEEE. The DNA for the CDR3 is TGTGCCAGCAGCTTGGGGCAGTCCTGGCAGGCGACCCAGTACTTC. As protein: CASSLGQSWQATQYF.

This clone came up many times. This sequence joins TRBV29-1 and TRBJ2-5; D call uncertain. This CDR3 contains 13 residues. Germline assignment: CDR1 SQVTM and CDR2 ANQGSEA. The germline V and J ends were trimmed by 4 bases and 0 bases, with 9 bases remaining between them. CDR3 sequence reads: CSVGVVNQETQYF. Here the CDR3 DNA reads TGCAGCGTTGGAGTTGTCAACCAAGAGACCCAGTACTTC. The full variable domain, completed using reference TRBV29-1 and TRBJ2-5, is SAVISQKPSRDICQRGTSLTIQCQVDSQVTMMFWYRQQPGQSLTLIATANQGSEATYESGFVIDKFPISRPNLTFSTLTVSNMSPEDSSIYLCSVGVVNQETQYFGPGTRLLVL.

The gene calls are TRBV21-1 and TRBJ2-6; the table's D gene call, TRBD1, was not cross checked with the DNA. TRBV21-1 is marked as a pseudogene. The CDR3 runs to 20 residues. The CDR3 protein is CASSKARVYRGPSGANVLTF. CDR3 DNA: TGTGCCAGCAGCAAAGCTAGGGTCTACAGGGGCCCCTCTGGGGCCAACGTCCTGACTTTC.

This chain connects TRBV19 to TRBJ1-2; D may be TRBD1 (5 bases). The V end was cut by 8 bases, the J end by 3 bases, with 10 bases between. This CDR3 region has 12 residues. Germline V gene lookup returns CDR1 LNHDA and CDR2 SQIVND (reference sequence). CDR3 region: CASGRGDYGYTF. CDR3 DNA: TGTGCCAGTGGGCGGGGGGACTATGGCTACACCTTC.

V usage is TRBV10-2 and J usage is TRBJ1-2, with 11 bases matching TRBD1. Germline CDR1 and CDR2: WSHSY and SAAADI. The CDR3 is 18 amino acids. V shed 6 bases, J shed 5 bases, and the junction held 17 bases outside the gene matches. The CDR3, as DNA: TGCGCCAGCAGCTCCGCGAGGGACAGGGGGGGCTTTGGTTATGGCTACACCTTC. This gives the protein CASSSARDRGGFGYGYTF.

The V call is TRBV3-1 (or the pseudogene TRBV3-2), the J call TRBJ2-1, with 16 positions matching TRBD2. With V trimmed by 4 bases and J by 4 bases, 10 bases remained unmatched. The V gene's germline CDR1 is LGHDT and CDR2 YNNKEL (reference sequence). The CDR3 contains 19 residues. CDR3 in DNA: TGTGCCAGCAGCCCCACCGGGACTAGCGGGGGGGCCGGGTACAATGAGCAGTTCTTC. It yields the protein CASSPTGTSGGAGYNEQFF.

The chain combines TRBV4-1 with TRBJ2-7, with TRBD2 matching over 11 bases. CDR3 size: 16 residues. Germline CDR1 reads MGHRA; CDR2 reads YSYEKL. The ends lost 2 bases at V and 1 base at J; junction bases unmatched: 4. CDR3 sequence reads: CASSQTTSGVSYEQYF. DNA for the CDR3: TGCGCCAGCAGCCAAACGACTAGCGGGGTTTCCTACGAGCAGTACTTC.

The rearrangement joins TRBV6-2 or TRBV6-3 to TRBJ1-5; 9 bases are shared with TRBD1. Germline-derived CDR1 and CDR2 are MNHEY and SVGEGT. The CDR3 length is 16 residues. J lost 5 bases, V lost 4 bases, and 9 bases had no gene match. Written as DNA, the CDR3 is TGTGCCAGCAGTTCTAGGGACAGGGTGTACGATCAGCCCCAGCATTTT. Amino acid sequence: CASSSRDRVYDQPQHF.

The J gene is TRBJ1-1, the V gene TRBV4-1, with D perhaps matching TRBD1 (5 bases). The V end lost 1 base, the J end lost 6 bases, and 15 bases lay between the germline ends. CDR3 length: 15 residues. CDR1 MGHRA and CDR2 YSYEKL come from the germline V gene. CDR3 amino acids: CASSQVQGKRPEAFF. The CDR3 coding sequence is TGCGCCAGCAGCCAAGTTCAGGGTAAAAGACCTGAAGCTTTCTTT.

V is TRBV6-6 and J is TRBJ2-1, with 7 bases identical to TRBD2. Germline V gene sequence: CDR1 MNHNY, CDR2 SVGAGI (reference sequence). The CDR3 loop spans 16 amino acids. J gave up 2 bases and V 0 bases, and 4 bases lay outside the gene matches. The CDR3 coding sequence is TGTGCCAGCAGTTACTCGGCTAGCGGTACCTACAATGAGCAGTTCTTC. It encodes CASSYSASGTYNEQFF.

The rearrangement joins TRBV9 to TRBJ1-1; tentative D call: TRBD1 (6 bases). Germline V lookup: CDR1 SGDLS, CDR2 YYNGEE. The CDR3 contains 13 residues. With 3 bases removed from V and 6 bases from J, the gap between germline ends came to 12 bases. The CDR3 sequence: CASSAAGQPEAFF. CDR3 sequence (DNA): TGTGCCAGCAGCGCCGCTGGACAGCCTGAAGCTTTCTTT.

The chain couples TRBV5-4 to TRBJ2-5; 8 positions agree with TRBD2. Losses at the gene ends were 4 bases for V and 5 bases for J; bases not matched to a gene: 4. The germline gives CDR1 SGHNT, CDR2 YYREEE (reference sequence). The CDR3 spans 13 residues. DNA for the CDR3: TGTGCCAGCAGCCCGGGACTAGTGGAGACCCAGTACTTC. Protein sequence: CASSPGLVETQYF.